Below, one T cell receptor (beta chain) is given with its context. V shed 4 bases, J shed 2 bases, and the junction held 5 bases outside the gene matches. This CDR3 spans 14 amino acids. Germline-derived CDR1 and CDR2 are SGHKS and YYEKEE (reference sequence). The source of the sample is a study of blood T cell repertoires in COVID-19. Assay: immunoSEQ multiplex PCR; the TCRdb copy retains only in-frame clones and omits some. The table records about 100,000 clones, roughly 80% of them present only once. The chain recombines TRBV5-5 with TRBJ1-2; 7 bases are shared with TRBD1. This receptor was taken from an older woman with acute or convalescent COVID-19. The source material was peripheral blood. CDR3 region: CASSRQGQNYGYTF. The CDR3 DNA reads TGTGCCAGCAGCAGACAGGGTCAAAACTATGGCTACACCTTC.